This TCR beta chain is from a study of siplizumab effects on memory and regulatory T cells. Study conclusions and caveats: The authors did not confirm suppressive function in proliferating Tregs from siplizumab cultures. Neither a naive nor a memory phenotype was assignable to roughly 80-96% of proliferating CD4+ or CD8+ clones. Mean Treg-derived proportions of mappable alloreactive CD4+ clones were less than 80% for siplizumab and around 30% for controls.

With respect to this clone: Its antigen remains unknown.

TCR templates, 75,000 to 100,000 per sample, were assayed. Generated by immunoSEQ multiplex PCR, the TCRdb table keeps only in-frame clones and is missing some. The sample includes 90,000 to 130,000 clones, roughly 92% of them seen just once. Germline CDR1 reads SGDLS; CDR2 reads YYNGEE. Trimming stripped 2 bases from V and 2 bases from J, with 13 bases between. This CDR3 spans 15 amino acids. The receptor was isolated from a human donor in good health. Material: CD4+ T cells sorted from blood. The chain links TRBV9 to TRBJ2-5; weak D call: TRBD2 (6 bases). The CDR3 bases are TGTGCCAGCAGCGTTCGGGGGACGGGGCAAGAGACCCAGTACTTC. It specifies CASSVRGTGQETQYF. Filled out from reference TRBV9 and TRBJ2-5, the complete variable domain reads DSGVTQTPKHLITATGQRVTLRCSPRSGDLSVYWYQQSLDQGLQFLIQYYNGEERAKGNILERFSAQQFPDLHSELNLSSLELGDSALYFCASSVRGTGQETQYFGPGTRLLVL.